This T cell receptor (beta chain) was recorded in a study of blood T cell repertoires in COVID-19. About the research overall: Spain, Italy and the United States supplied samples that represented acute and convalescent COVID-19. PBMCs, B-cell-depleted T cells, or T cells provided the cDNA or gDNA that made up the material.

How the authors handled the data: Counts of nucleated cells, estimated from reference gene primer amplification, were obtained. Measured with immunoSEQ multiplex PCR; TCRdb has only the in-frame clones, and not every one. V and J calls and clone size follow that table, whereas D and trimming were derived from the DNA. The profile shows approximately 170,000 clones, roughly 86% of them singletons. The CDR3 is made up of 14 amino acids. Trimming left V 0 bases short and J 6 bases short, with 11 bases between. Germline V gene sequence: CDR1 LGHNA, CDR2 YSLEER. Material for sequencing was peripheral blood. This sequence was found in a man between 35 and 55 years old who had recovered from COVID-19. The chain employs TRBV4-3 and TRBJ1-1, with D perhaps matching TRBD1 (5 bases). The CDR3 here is CASSQDGGEPEAFF. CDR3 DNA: TGCGCCAGCAGCCAAGATGGGGGGGAACCTGAAGCTTTCTTT.